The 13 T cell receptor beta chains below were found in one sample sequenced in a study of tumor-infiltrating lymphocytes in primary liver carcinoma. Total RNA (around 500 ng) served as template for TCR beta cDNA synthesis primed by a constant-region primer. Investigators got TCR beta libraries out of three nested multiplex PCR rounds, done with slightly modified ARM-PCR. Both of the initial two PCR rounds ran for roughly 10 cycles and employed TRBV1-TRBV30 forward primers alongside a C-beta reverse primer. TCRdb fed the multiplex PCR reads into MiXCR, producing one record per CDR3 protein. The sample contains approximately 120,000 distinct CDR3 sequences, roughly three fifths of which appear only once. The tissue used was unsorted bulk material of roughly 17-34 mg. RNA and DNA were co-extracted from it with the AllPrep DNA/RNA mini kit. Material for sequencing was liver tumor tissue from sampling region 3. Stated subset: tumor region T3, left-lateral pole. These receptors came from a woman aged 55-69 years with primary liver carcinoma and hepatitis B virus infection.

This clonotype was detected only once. The CDR3 is CASSDRTGFEQFF. CDR3 in DNA: TGTGCCAGCAGTGACAGGACAGGGTTTGAGCAGTTCTTC. The chain carries TRBV25-1 and TRBJ2-1; the match to TRBD1 covers 8 bases. This CDR3 region has 13 residues. V shed 3 bases, J shed 9 bases, and the junction held 4 bases outside the gene matches. CDR1 MGHDK and CDR2 SYGVNS come from the germline V gene.

This chain's CDR3 is CASNFALAGNSYEQYF. CDR3 bases: TGTGCCAGCAACTTCGCCCTAGCGGGAAATTCCTACGAGCAGTACTTC. The genes are TRBV6-2 or TRBV6-3 and TRBJ2-7; TRBD2 matches 9 bases. The CDR3 is made up of 16 amino acids. The germline V gene encodes CDR1 MNHEY and CDR2 SVGEGT. The junction had 11 bases not matched to a gene; V was cut back by 7 bases and J by 1 base.

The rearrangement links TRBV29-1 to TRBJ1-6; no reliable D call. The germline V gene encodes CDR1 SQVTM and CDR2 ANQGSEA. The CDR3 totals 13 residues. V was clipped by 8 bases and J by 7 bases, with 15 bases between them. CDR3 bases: TGCAGCTCCAGACATGGTGGGAATTCACCCCTCCACTTT. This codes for CSSRHGGNSPLHF.

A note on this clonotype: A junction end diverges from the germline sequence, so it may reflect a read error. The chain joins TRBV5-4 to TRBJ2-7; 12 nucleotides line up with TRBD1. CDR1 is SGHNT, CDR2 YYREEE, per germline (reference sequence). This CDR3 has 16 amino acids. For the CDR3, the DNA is TGTGCCAGCAGCTTGGAAGGGACAGGGGGCATTTACGAGCAACACTTC. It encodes CASSLEGTGGIYEQHF.

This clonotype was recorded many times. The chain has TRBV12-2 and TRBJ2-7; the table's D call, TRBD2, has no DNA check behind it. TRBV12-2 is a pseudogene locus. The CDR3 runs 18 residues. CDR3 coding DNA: TGTGCAAGTCGCTTAGTGCGGCCCAAGCGGTCGAGCTCCTACGAGCAGTACTTC. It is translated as CASRLVRPKRSSSYEQYF.

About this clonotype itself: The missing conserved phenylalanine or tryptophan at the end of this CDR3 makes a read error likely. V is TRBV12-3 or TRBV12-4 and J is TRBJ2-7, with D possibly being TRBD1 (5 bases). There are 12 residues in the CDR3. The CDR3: CATSPGQGEQYL. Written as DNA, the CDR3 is TGTGCCACCAGTCCTGGACAAGGGGAGCAGTACCTC.

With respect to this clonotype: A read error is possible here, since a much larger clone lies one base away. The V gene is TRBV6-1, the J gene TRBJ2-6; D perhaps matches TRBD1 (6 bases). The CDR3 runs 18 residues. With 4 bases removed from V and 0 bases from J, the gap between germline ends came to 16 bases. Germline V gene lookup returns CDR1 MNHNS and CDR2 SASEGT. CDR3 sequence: CASSAPRQALSGANVLTF. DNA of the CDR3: TGTGCCAGCAGTGCGCCTCGACAGGCCCTCTCTGGGGCCAACGTCCTGACTTTC.

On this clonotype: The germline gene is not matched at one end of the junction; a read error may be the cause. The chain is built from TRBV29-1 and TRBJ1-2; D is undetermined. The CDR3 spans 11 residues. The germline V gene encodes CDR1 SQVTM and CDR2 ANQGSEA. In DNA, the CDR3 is TGTAGCGTTACAGCTAAATATGGCTACACCTTC. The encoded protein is CSVTAKYGYTF.

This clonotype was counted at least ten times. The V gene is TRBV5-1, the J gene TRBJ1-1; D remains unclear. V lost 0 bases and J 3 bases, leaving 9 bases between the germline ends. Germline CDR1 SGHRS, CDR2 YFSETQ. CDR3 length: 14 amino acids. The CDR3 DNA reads TGCGCCAGCAGCTTGGGTGCCAGAGACACTGAAGCTTTCTTT. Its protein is CASSLGARDTEAFF.

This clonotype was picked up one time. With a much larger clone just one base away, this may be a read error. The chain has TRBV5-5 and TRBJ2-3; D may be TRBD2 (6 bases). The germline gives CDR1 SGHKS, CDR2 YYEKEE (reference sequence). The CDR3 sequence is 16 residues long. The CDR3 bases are TGTGCCATCAGCTTGGCAGCGGGTGCTATCACAGATACGCAGTATTTT. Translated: CAISLAAGAITDTQYF.

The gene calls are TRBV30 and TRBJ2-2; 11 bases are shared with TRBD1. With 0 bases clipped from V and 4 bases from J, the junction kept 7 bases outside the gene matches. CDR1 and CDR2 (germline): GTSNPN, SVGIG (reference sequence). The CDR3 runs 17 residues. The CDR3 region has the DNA TGTGCCTGGAGTGTACCCCCGGGACAGGGGGGCACCGGGGAGCTGTTTTTT. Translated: CAWSVPPGQGGTGELFF.

This CDR3 reads CSARGEYNSPLHF. CDR3 in DNA: TGTTCTGCTAGGGGGGAATATAATTCACCCCTCCACTTT. The gene calls are TRBV30 and TRBJ1-6, with a possible D match to TRBD1 (6 bases). The germline CDR1 and CDR2 sequences are GTSNPN and SVGIG (reference sequence). The CDR3 is made up of 13 amino acids.

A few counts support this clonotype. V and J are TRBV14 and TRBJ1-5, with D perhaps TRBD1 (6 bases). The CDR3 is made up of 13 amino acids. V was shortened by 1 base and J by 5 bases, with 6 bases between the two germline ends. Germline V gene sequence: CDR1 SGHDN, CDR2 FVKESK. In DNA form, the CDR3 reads TGTGCCAGCAGCCAAGCAGGGGATCAGCCCCAGCATTTT. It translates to CASSQAGDQPQHF.